This is a list of T cell receptor beta chains from one sample in a study of OX40 agonist ivuxolimab in advanced cancers. Sequencing was performed with immunoSEQ multiplex PCR; in TCRdb, only in-frame clones are kept and a portion is missing. The sample contains roughly 90,000 clones, about 89% of which appear only once. This material consisted of CD4+ or CD8+ T cells sorted from blood, taken in a trial of the OX40 agonist ivuxolimab. The receptors stem from an adult with an advanced solid tumor such as melanoma, head and neck, liver or kidney cancer. The CDR3 runs from the conserved cysteine through the conserved F or W.

j_call | v_call | cdr3_aa
TRBJ2-1 | TRBV27 | CASSSSGDSSYNEQFF
TRBJ2-2 | TRBV19 | CASSMVGPGELFF
TRBJ2-7 | TRBV7-9 | CASSSLTSGSREQYF
TRBJ1-6 | TRBV28 | CASSSFWGRDPNSPLHF
TRBJ2-1 | TRBV28 | CASSSPIITGTPMYEQFF
TRBJ2-3 | TRBV5-1 | CASSPLRSGTGGVDTQYF
TRBJ1-1 | TRBV2 | CASSLRVATEAFF
TRBJ1-3 | TRBV7-9 | CASSPLPSNTIYF
TRBJ2-5 | TRBV7-9 | CASSLVSVKETQYF
TRBJ1-3 | TRBV7-9 | CASSFRGDGGTAGNTIYF
TRBJ2-1 | TRBV5-4 | CASSWGRDIDYNEQFF
TRBJ2-1 | TRBV27 | CASSTGNNEQFF
TRBJ1-2 | TRBV10-3 | CAISAGTGRLESYGYTF
TRBJ2-1 | TRBV27 | CATGLAGGKNNEQFF
TRBJ1-1 | TRBV7-9 | CASSLKLIGDTEAFF
TRBJ1-2 | TRBV5-4 | CASSSAGDRGYGYTF
TRBJ2-3 | TRBV10-1 | CASSETDTQYF
TRBJ2-5 | TRBV11-2 | CASSSGLAGVAETQYF
TRBJ2-2 | TRBV15 | CATRGGNTGELFF
TRBJ1-4 | TRBV5-4 | CASSTMVVRGLNEKLFF
TRBJ2-2 | TRBV7-9 | CASSRLAGVRTGELFF
TRBJ1-1 | TRBV9 | CASSAGTDIEAFF
TRBJ2-7 | TRBV4-2 | CASSGRLAGGWEQYF
TRBJ2-7 | TRBV19 | CASSISDRAYEQYF
TRBJ2-2 | TRBV7-9 | CASSLALSGGDTGELFF
TRBJ1-2 | TRBV5-1 | CASSTATETYGYTF
TRBJ2-3 | TRBV7-3 | CASSWTSGSEGTQYF
TRBJ2-5 | TRBV7-8 | CASSRIGGSETQYF
TRBJ2-3 | TRBV11-2 | CASSNTGGPTDTQYF
TRBJ2-7 | TRBV10-3 | CAISLSLRDTQGQYF
TRBJ2-3 | TRBV28 | CASSPLAGSTDTQYF
TRBJ2-1 | TRBV5-1 | CASSRGGTGYNEQFF
TRBJ1-6 | TRBV9 | CASSVDGDYNSPLHF
TRBJ2-1 | TRBV11-3 | CASRASTSYNEQFF
TRBJ2-7 | TRBV5-6 | CASSLGLNPGEQYF
TRBJ2-2 | TRBV10-3 | CAISESNRQVGTGELFF
TRBJ2-1 | TRBV5-1 | CASSPGLAGVASDEQFF
TRBJ1-3 | TRBV19 | CASSDSSGNTIYF
TRBJ1-2 | TRBV4-1 | CASSQDDVGYGYTF
TRBJ2-1 | TRBV13 | CASSPSEEQFF
TRBJ2-2 | TRBV7-9 | CASSPQGAGELFF
TRBJ1-1 | TRBV5-1 | CASSSDREDTEAFF
TRBJ2-3 | TRBV7-6 | CASSLKGTSGTDTQYF
TRBJ2-7 | TRBV5-4 | CASSSTGDFLYEQYF
TRBJ2-5 | TRBV21-1 | CASSRTQYF
TRBJ1-1 | TRBV19 | CASSYRNTEAFF
TRBJ2-1 | TRBV9 | CASTQGTSGYNEQFF
TRBJ1-1 | TRBV6-5 | CASSYGGTNTEAFF
TRBJ1-1 | TRBV11-2 | CASSLGGMNTEAFF
TRBJ1-1 | TRBV5-1 | CASSQRKQTEAFF
TRBJ2-2 | TRBV11-2 | CASSLDHVAGELFF